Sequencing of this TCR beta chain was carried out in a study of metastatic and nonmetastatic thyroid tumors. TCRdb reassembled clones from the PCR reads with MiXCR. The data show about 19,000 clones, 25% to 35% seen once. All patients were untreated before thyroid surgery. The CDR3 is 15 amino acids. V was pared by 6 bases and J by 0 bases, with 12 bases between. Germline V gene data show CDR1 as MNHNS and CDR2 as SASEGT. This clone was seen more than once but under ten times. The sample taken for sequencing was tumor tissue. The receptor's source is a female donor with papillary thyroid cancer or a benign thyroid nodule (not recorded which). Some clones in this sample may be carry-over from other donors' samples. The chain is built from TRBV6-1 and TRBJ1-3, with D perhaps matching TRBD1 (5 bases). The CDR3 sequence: CASSSTGTSGNTIYF. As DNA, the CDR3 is TGTGCCAGCAGCTCTACCGGGACCTCTGGAAACACCATATATTTT.